One and the same sample provided the 22 T cell receptor beta chains below, sequenced in a study of blood T cell repertoires in COVID-19. Generated by immunoSEQ multiplex PCR, the TCRdb table keeps only in-frame clones and is missing some. In the table there are roughly 120,000 clones, 88% of which are singletons. Material: peripheral blood. The receptors originated from a woman aged 50 to 60 with acute or convalescent COVID-19.

The chain uses TRBV28 and TRBJ2-3; TRBD2 matches 8 bases. V lost 5 bases and J lost 4; bases outside the gene matches: 11. The CDR3 length is 16 residues. Germline values: CDR1 MDHEN, CDR2 SYDVKM. Here the CDR3 DNA reads TGTGCCAGCAGTGCCCCTGGGGGACTAGGGTCAGATACGCAGTATTTT. Translated: CASSAPGGLGSDTQYF.

This clone was counted a single time. The chain uses TRBV19 and TRBJ2-1, with 11 bases fitting TRBD2. CDR1 and CDR2 from the germline V gene are LNHDA and SQIVND (reference sequence). This CDR3 is 21 amino acids long. Trimming took 7 bases from V and 4 from J; bases not matched to a gene: 24. CDR3 amino acids: CASILTPGLADTEGFYNEQFF. The CDR3, as DNA: TGTGCCAGTATCCTCACTCCGGGACTAGCGGACACGGAGGGGTTTTACAATGAGCAGTTCTTC.

The CDR3: CASSPAANTNYGYTF. The CDR3 nucleotides read TGTGCCAGCAGTCCCGCCGCCAACACCAACTATGGCTACACCTTC. This chain uses TRBV28 with TRBJ1-2; no reliable D call. V lost 5 bases and J 2 bases, leaving 15 bases between the germline ends. Germline V gene data show CDR1 as MDHEN and CDR2 as SYDVKM. The CDR3 runs to 15 residues.

This clone has only a few counts. The chain links TRBV7-2 to TRBJ1-5; weak D call: TRBD1 (6 bases). Trimming pared 1 base from V and 3 bases from J, leaving 7 bases between. Germline V lookup: CDR1 SGHTA, CDR2 FQGNSA. The CDR3 extends over 14 amino acids. CDR3 bases: TGTGCCAGCAGCTTAGACAGGGCCAATCAGCCCCAGCATTTT. This translates into CASSLDRANQPQHF.

This clone appeared a single time. The CDR3 protein is CASSFTGPHTGELFF. CDR3 nucleotides: TGCGCCAGCAGCTTTACAGGCCCTCACACCGGGGAGCTGTTTTTT. The chain couples TRBV5-1 to TRBJ2-2; D is perhaps TRBD1 (5 bases). Trimming removed 2 bases at V and 3 bases at J, with 11 bases between. The CDR3 is made up of 15 amino acids. The germline V gene encodes CDR1 SGHRS and CDR2 YFSETQ.

The chain has TRBV28 and TRBJ2-1, with 12 nucleotides matching TRBD2. CDR1 and CDR2 (germline): MDHEN, SYDVKM. Trimming at V came to 2 bases and at J to 0 bases, leaving 2 bases not matched to a gene. This CDR3 contains 17 residues. The CDR3 DNA follows: TGTGCCAGCAGTTTACCTAGCGGGAGGGGCTCCTACAATGAGCAGTTCTTC. Translating gives CASSLPSGRGSYNEQFF.

V usage is TRBV18 and J usage is TRBJ1-2, with 9 bases identical to TRBD1. V gave up 6 bases and J gave up 3 bases; unmatched junction bases: 5. Germline V CDR1 and CDR2: KGHSH, LQKENI. CDR3 length: 14 residues. The CDR3 loop reads CASSFRQGDYGYTF. DNA for the CDR3: TGTGCCAGCTCCTTCAGACAGGGGGACTATGGCTACACCTTC.

The CDR3 loop is CASSEGDRANSPLHF. The CDR3 nucleotides are TGTGCCAGCAGTGAGGGGGACAGGGCTAATTCACCCCTCCACTTT. This chain links TRBV2 with TRBJ1-6, with 9 bases matching TRBD1. Germline assignment: CDR1 SNHLY and CDR2 FYNNEI. The CDR3 length is 15 residues. Trimming removed 3 bases from V and 6 bases from J; junction bases left unmatched: 3.

This clone was observed a single time. CDR3 DNA sequence: TGTGCCAGCAGTCAAAGACAGGGCACTGAAGCTTTCTTT. Protein: CASSQRQGTEAFF. This chain uses TRBV11-2 with TRBJ1-1, with TRBD1 identical over 7 bases. J gave up 4 bases and V 6 bases, and 5 bases lay outside the gene matches. Germline values: CDR1 SGHAT, CDR2 FQNNGV. The CDR3 is made up of 13 amino acids.

The chain recombines TRBV24-1 with TRBJ1-2, with 7 bases that match TRBD1. CDR1 is KGHDR, CDR2 SFDVKD, per germline. Trimming removed 5 bases from V and 6 bases from J; junction bases left unmatched: 2. The CDR3 totals 12 residues. The CDR3 region has the DNA TGTGCCACCAGTGCCGGGACAGATGGCTACACCTTC. Its translation: CATSAGTDGYTF.

V gene TRBV24-1 combines with J gene TRBJ2-1; 9 positions agree with TRBD2. In germline, CDR1 is KGHDR, CDR2 SFDVKD. V gave up 0 bases and J gave up 2 bases; unmatched junction bases: 7. The CDR3 covers 18 residues. The CDR3 is CATSDLRAGLAAYNEQFF. CDR3 nucleotides: TGTGCCACCAGTGATTTGAGGGCGGGACTAGCAGCCTACAATGAGCAGTTCTTC.

This clone was counted a single time. The genes are TRBV7-2 and TRBJ2-5; 7 bases line up with TRBD2. The ends lost 2 bases at V and 0 bases at J; junction bases unmatched: 3. CDR3 length: 15 residues. CDR1 and CDR2 (germline): SGHTA, FQGNSA. CDR3 protein: CASSLFSGYQETQYF. CDR3 DNA: TGTGCCAGCAGCTTATTTAGCGGGTACCAAGAGACCCAGTACTTC.

The table lists this clone with a count of one. The CDR3 loop reads CASSARNLAGEVAKNIQYF. Here the CDR3 DNA reads TGTGCCAGCAGCGCACGGAACCTAGCGGGAGAGGTGGCCAAAAACATTCAGTACTTC. The chain employs TRBV11-2 and TRBJ2-4; TRBD2 agrees at 10 bases. From germline, CDR1 is SGHAT and CDR2 FQNNGV. V shed 5 bases, J shed 1 base, and the junction held 14 bases outside the gene matches. The CDR3 totals 19 residues.

This chain uses TRBV3-1 (or the pseudogene TRBV3-2) with TRBJ2-3; 11 nucleotides align to TRBD2. Germline CDR1 is LGHDT and CDR2 is YNNKEL (reference sequence). Unmatched junction bases numbered 5, after V lost 5 bases and J lost 4 bases. The CDR3 has 15 residues. The CDR3 region has the DNA TGTGCCAGCAGCTATAGCGGGAGGGTGGCAGATACGCAGTATTTT. Its protein product is CASSYSGRVADTQYF.

This chain links TRBV2 with TRBJ1-5; D might be TRBD1 (5 bases). CDR3 length: 15 amino acids. Germline CDR1 and CDR2: SNHLY and FYNNEI. Trimming cost V 1 base and J 3 bases, with 10 bases left between them. In DNA form, the CDR3 reads TGTGCCAGCAGTGAAGACCGGACAAACAATCAGCCCCAGCATTTT. Encoded protein: CASSEDRTNNQPQHF.

This chain joins TRBV3-1 (or the pseudogene TRBV3-2) and TRBJ2-7; D call uncertain. V was shortened by 1 base and J by 5 bases, with 9 bases between the two germline ends. The germline gives CDR1 LGHDT, CDR2 YNNKEL (reference sequence). CDR3 length: 13 residues. CDR3: CASSQAVRNEQYF. The DNA for the CDR3 is TGTGCCAGCAGCCAAGCGGTGCGAAACGAGCAGTACTTC.

This chain uses TRBV27 with TRBJ2-5, with 8 bases aligning to TRBD2. The germline CDR1 and CDR2 sequences are MNHEY and SMNVEV (reference sequence). CDR3 size: 15 residues. J lost 5 bases, V lost 2 bases, and 7 bases had no gene match. The CDR3 DNA reads TGTGCCAGCAGTTTAACTACTAGCGGTCTGGAGACCCAGTACTTC. Translating gives CASSLTTSGLETQYF.

The chain carries TRBV19 and TRBJ1-1; possible D gene TRBD1, 6 bases. The germline gives CDR1 LNHDA, CDR2 SQIVND (reference sequence). V was shortened by 8 bases and J by 4 bases, with 17 bases between the two germline ends. The CDR3 contains 14 residues. CDR3 region: CASVYRDTSTEAFF. In nucleotides, the CDR3 is TGTGCCAGTGTTTACCGGGACACCTCCACTGAAGCTTTCTTT. The whole variable domain, filled in from reference TRBV19 and TRBJ1-1, reads DGGITQSPKYLFRKEGQNVTLSCEQNLNHDAMYWYRQDPGQGLRLIYYSQIVNDFQKGDIAEGYSVSREKKESFPLTVTSAQKNPTAFYLCASVYRDTSTEAFFGQGTRLTVV.

The V gene is TRBV6-6, the J gene TRBJ2-7, with 9 bases fitting TRBD1. The germline CDR1 and CDR2 sequences are MNHNY and SVGAGI (reference sequence). The CDR3 has 14 residues. V lost 2 bases and J lost 5; bases outside the gene matches: 4. The CDR3 DNA follows: TGTGCCAGCAGTTACGGGACAGGGAGCAACGAGCAGTACTTC. Its translation: CASSYGTGSNEQYF.

This chain connects TRBV15 to TRBJ1-1; a weak D match, TRBD1 (5 bases). CDR1 is LNHNV, CDR2 YYDKDF, per germline (reference sequence). Trimming pared 4 bases from V and 1 base from J, leaving 10 bases between. This CDR3 spans 14 amino acids. The DNA of the CDR3 is TGTGCCACCAGCACTATAGGGGAGAACACTGAAGCTTTCTTT. It codes for CATSTIGENTEAFF.

The V gene is TRBV11-3, the J gene TRBJ1-5; no reliable D call. CDR1 is SGHNT, CDR2 YENEEA, per germline. V gave up 2 bases and J gave up 2 bases, with 10 bases separating them. This CDR3 is built from 15 residues. The CDR3 sequence is CASSLSRAGNQPQHF. CDR3 nucleotide sequence: TGTGCCAGCAGCTTATCCAGAGCGGGCAATCAGCCCCAGCATTTT.

The chain combines TRBV7-6 with TRBJ2-2; D is unclear. V shed 2 bases and J shed 1 base, with 8 bases lying between them. In germline, CDR1 is SGHVS, CDR2 FNYEAQ. The CDR3 is 15 residues long. The CDR3 spells CASSLRTLNTGELFF. CDR3 nucleotides: TGTGCCAGCAGCTTAAGAACTCTGAACACCGGGGAGCTGTTTTTT.